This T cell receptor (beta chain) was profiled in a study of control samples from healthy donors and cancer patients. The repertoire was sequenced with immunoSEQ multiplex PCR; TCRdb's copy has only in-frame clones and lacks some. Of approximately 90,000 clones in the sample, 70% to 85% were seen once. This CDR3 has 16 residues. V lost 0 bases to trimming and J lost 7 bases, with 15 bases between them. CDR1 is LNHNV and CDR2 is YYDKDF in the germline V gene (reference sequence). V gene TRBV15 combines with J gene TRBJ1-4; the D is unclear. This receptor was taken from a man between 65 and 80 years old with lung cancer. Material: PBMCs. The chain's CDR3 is CATSRDRAAVGEKLFF. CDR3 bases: TGTGCCACCAGCAGAGATCGCGCGGCAGTTGGTGAAAAACTGTTTTTT.